This T cell receptor (beta chain) appears in the sequencing data of a study of siplizumab effects on memory and regulatory T cells (dated by TCRdb to between 2018 and 2021). Background for the entire study: The effect of the anti-CD2 antibody siplizumab on alloreactive T-cell subsets was examined in allogeneic mixed lymphocyte reactions constructed from human PBMCs. The investigation overall reported the following: A naive or memory phenotype could not be assigned to roughly 80-95% of proliferating CD4+ or CD8+ clones. No functional confirmation was obtained for the suppressive function of proliferating Tregs from siplizumab cultures. Siplizumab significantly reduced the cumulative frequency of alloreactive sequences traceable to unstimulated CD4+ memory T cells. Because sequences at frequencies below about 10^-5 were poorly captured, only a minor fraction of alloreactive clones could be mapped back to unstimulated subsets. Unstimulated naive T cells appeared to be more diverse than memory T cells, and naive cells seemed to make a substantial contribution to the alloresponse. Among mappable alloreactive CD4+ clones, an average Treg-derived fraction of 68.8% was observed with siplizumab, compared with approximately 26% in control reactions.

The protocol used for the library was the immunoSEQ multiplex PCR assay. Around 10^5 TCR templates per sample were assayed by the deep sequencing platform. Genomic DNA extracted from sorted T cells was used for TCRbeta CDR3 sequencing. Per the source publication's procedure: The R programming language was used for clonal analysis of TCRbeta CDR3 data. Comparing unstimulated samples against CFSE-low samples taken after the reaction was how alloreactive CD4+ and CD8+ clones were defined. By matching sequences to the repertoires of sorted unstimulated Treg and non-Treg cells, each alloreactive CD4+ clone was assigned a regulatory or non-regulatory origin. The table comes from immuneACCESS by way of TCRdb, which keeps in-frame sequences with V and J called. Part of the clones is missing from these tables; in studies checked, under half for an unresolved V gene and the rest for unknown reasons. V, J and clone size are taken as reported in that table, and D and trimming were inferred from the DNA itself. The sample table contains 100,000 or so clones; only one count was recorded for 92% of them. The ten largest account for 0.55% to 0.95% of the sample.

Sorted unstimulated T cells, along with proliferating T cells recovered from mixed lymphocyte reactions, underwent TCRbeta CDR3 sequencing. Fresh whole blood from nine to eleven HLA-typed healthy donors served as the source for isolating PBMCs. To map where alloreactive clones came from, unstimulated CD4+ regulatory T cells were FACS-sorted. With respect to this clone: Its specific antigen is unknown. No base quality information exists; no much larger clone differs at one position.

From the cysteine up to the phenylalanine, the CDR3 has a length of 15 residues. This entry keeps only the CDR3 DNA: 45 bases, framed from base 1. Unmatched junction bases come to 10, with V trimmed by 5 bases and J by 3 bases. Looking up the germline V gene yields CDR1 SGHNT and CDR2 YENEEA. The source material was Tregs sorted from blood. The TCR sequence derives from a human donor in good health. The chain joins TRBV11-3 to TRBJ2-7, with TRBD1 identical over 7 junction bases. The CDR3 loop reads CASSLRDSEYYEQYF. The DNA is as follows: TGTGCCAGCAGCCTCCGGGACAGCGAATACTACGAGCAGTACTTC.